The entry below gives a single T cell receptor (beta chain) sequence along with its context. Measured with immunoSEQ multiplex PCR; TCRdb has only the in-frame clones, and not every one. The repertoire has approximately 87,000 clones, approximately 94% of them found once; the top ten carry about 0.25%. CDR1 is PRHDT and CDR2 is FYEKMQ in the germline V gene (reference sequence). Trimming stripped 5 bases from V and 8 bases from J, with 15 bases between. This CDR3 is 13 amino acids long. The data were taken from a study of technical replicates of blood from a few donors. This clonotype was obtained from a human donor in good health. The sequencing input was T cells isolated from PBMCs. The rearrangement joins TRBV13 to TRBJ1-1; D remains unclear. Here the CDR3 reads CASSLLSRIEAFF. CDR3 in DNA: TGTGCCAGCAGCCTCTTGTCGAGAATCGAAGCTTTCTTT.